A selection of T cell receptor beta chains follows, all from one sample in a study of T cells after yellow fever vaccination. TCRdb analysed the 5' RACE reads with MiXCR anew, one entry per CDR3 protein. Altogether around 250,000 distinct CDR3 sequences are present, about 5.2% being singletons, with the ten largest covering more than 3%. The sample here was CD4+ T cells sorted from PBMCs, taken on the day of the yellow fever booster vaccination. The receptors stem from a man aged 18 to 29 who received the YFV17D yellow fever vaccine. Both conserved end residues are part of each CDR3. The order of the fields is V gene, J gene, CDR3 protein.

V gene: TRBV6-2/TRBV6-3; J gene: TRBJ2-2; CDR3 protein: CASRQGNTGELFF
V gene: TRBV7-7; J gene: TRBJ2-1; CDR3 protein: CASSLDGLAGREQFF
V gene: TRBV12-3/TRBV12-4; J gene: TRBJ2-3; CDR3 protein: CASRVSISTDTQYF
V gene: TRBV7-2; J gene: TRBJ2-5; CDR3 protein: CASSASGGAEETQYF
V gene: TRBV5-1; J gene: TRBJ2-7; CDR3 protein: CASSLSTGGYEQYF
V gene: TRBV29-1; J gene: TRBJ1-1; CDR3 protein: CSVDVRAEAFF
V gene: TRBV5-1; J gene: TRBJ1-3; CDR3 protein: CASRDGFSGNTIYF
V gene: TRBV20-1; J gene: TRBJ1-4; CDR3 protein: CSARPTHNNEKLFF
V gene: TRBV5-1; J gene: TRBJ1-2; CDR3 protein: CASSLTGALYGYTF
V gene: TRBV7-9; J gene: TRBJ2-5; CDR3 protein: CASSLGSKETQYF
V gene: TRBV25-1; J gene: TRBJ1-1; CDR3 protein: CASSEFSEAFF
V gene: TRBV10-3; J gene: TRBJ2-5; CDR3 protein: CATTFGGSGEETQYF
V gene: TRBV6-5; J gene: TRBJ2-5; CDR3 protein: CASSLVTSDQETQYF
V gene: TRBV29-1; J gene: TRBJ2-3; CDR3 protein: CSGAGSSTDTQYF
V gene: TRBV7-6; J gene: TRBJ2-2; CDR3 protein: CASSLGGHDDTGELFF
V gene: TRBV18; J gene: TRBJ2-7; CDR3 protein: CASSPGAAYEQYF